These 2 T cell receptor gamma chains share one sample of origin, sequenced in a study of gamma delta lymphoproliferative disorders and STAT genes. TCRdb re-called clones from the multiplex PCR reads via CATT. The sample lists about 1,200 gamma-chain clones; about 15% were seen once. The receptor sequences were amplified from genomic DNA of peripheral blood mononuclear cells. Specimen: blood. The source is a human donor in good health.

The gene calls are TRGV8 and TRGJ1 or TRGJ2. In the absence of a J gene in TCRdb, the DNA was matched to germline to assign it here. There are 14 residues in the CDR3. J lost 9 bases, V lost 4 bases, and 15 bases had no gene match. The germline V gene has CDR1 VENAVY and CDR2 YDSYNSRV. The CDR3 DNA reads TGTGCCACCTGGGACATATCCCGTCCCATTAAGAAACTCTTT. It specifies CATWDISRPIKKLF.

By frequency in the sample, this clone is large. The rearrangement uses TRGV10 and TRGJP1. TCRdb supplies no J gene; here it was assigned by aligning the nucleotide sequence to germline. TRGV10 is identified as an open reading frame with a role that is uncertain. Trimming took 8 bases from V and 9 from J; bases not matched to a gene: 16. The CDR3 runs to 15 residues. The CDR3 is CAAWDYIVGCWFKIF. The CDR3 bases are TGTGCTGCGTGGGATTATATCGTCGGATGTTGGTTCAAGATATTT.